This T cell receptor beta chain appears in the sequencing data of a study of cytomegalovirus exposure and HLA in healthy donors. Whole-study findings and limits: High sensitivity and specificity were reportedly achieved when the classifier diagnosed cytomegalovirus status. The study flagged roughly 150 TCR beta chains as cytomegalovirus-associated.

Primers included in the PCR were 60 Vbeta and 13 Jbeta primers. TCRdb keeps only in-frame clones here, not all; method: immunoSEQ multiplex PCR. The profile shows roughly 73,000 clones, about 80% of them singletons. In nominal health when sampled, donors likely had unrecorded immune exposures nonetheless. Worth noting for this clone: Its matching antigen is unknown.

The sample comprised PBMCs. This TCR was sampled from a man aged 35-49 years in good health and CMV-seronegative.

The CDR3 loop is CASSLGTGDLPQHF. The CDR3 nucleotides are TGCGCCAGCAGCCTCGGGACAGGGGATCTCCCCCAGCATTTT. The genes are TRBV5-1 and TRBJ1-5; 10 positions match TRBD1. This CDR3 contains 14 residues. Germline V gives CDR1 SGHRS, CDR2 YFSETQ. With 4 bases clipped from V and 10 bases from J, the junction kept 8 bases outside the gene matches.